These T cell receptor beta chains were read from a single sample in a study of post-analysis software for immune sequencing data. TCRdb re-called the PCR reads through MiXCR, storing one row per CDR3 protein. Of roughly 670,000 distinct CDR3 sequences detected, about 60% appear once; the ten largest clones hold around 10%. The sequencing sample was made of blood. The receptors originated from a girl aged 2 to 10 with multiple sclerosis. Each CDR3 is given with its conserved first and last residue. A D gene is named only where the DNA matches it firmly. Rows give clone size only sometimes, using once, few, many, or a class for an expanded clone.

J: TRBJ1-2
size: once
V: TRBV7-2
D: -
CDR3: CASSLEGTGPGAGYTF
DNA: TGTGCCAGCAGCTTAGAGGGTACAGGGCCAGGGGCTGGCTACACCTTC

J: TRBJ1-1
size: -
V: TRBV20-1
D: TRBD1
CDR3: CSARPPIGQVNTEAFF
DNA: TGCAGTGCTAGACCACCCATTGGACAGGTGAACACTGAAGCTTTCTTT

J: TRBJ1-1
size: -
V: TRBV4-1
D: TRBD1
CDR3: CASSHDPDRGRTEAFF
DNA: TGCGCCAGCAGCCACGACCCGGACAGGGGACGGACTGAAGCTTTCTTT

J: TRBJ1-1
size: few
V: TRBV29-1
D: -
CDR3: CSVGIIGDRGEAFF
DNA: TGCAGCGTTGGAATCATAGGGGATAGAGGTGAAGCTTTCTTT

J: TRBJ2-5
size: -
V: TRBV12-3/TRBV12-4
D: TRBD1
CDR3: CASSLRRQGQGETQYF
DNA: TGTGCCAGCAGTTTGCGGCGACAGGGACAGGGAGAGACCCAGTACTTC

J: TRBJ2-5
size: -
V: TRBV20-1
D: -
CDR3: CSASRGTGETQYF
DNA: TGCAGTGCTAGTCGGGGTACGGGTGAGACCCAGTACTTC

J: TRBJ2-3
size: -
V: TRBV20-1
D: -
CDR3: CSGVVGRMPDTQYF
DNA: TGCAGTGGCGTCGTGGGCAGGATGCCAGATACGCAGTATTTT

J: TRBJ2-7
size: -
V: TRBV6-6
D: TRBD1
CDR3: CASSYPAGTDLGEQYF
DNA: TGTGCCAGCAGTTACCCAGCCGGGACAGATTTAGGCGAGCAGTACTTC

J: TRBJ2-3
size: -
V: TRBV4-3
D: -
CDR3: CASSQDDGRDTQYF
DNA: TGCGCCAGCAGCCAAGATGACGGAAGAGATACGCAGTATTTT

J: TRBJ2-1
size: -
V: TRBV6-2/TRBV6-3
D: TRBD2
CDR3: CASKSGTSGMGSYNEQFF
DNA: TGTGCCAGCAAATCCGGGACTAGCGGGATGGGATCCTACAATGAGCAGTTCTTC

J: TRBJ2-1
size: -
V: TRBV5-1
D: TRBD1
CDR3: CASSSDRGTGNEQFF
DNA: TGCGCCAGCAGTTCTGACAGGGGAACGGGCAATGAGCAGTTCTTC

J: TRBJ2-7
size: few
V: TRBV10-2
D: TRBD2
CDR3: CASSEVLSGSNYEQYF
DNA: TGCGCCAGCAGCGAGGTCCTTAGCGGGAGTAACTACGAGCAGTACTTC

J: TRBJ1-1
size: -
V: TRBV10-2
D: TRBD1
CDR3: CASSADGDRAEAFF
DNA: TGCGCCAGCAGTGCCGACGGGGACAGGGCTGAAGCTTTCTTT

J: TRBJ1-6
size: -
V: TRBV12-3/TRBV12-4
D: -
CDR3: CASRGNGDYNSPLHF
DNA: TGTGCCAGCCGGGGGAACGGGGACTATAATTCACCCCTCCACTTT

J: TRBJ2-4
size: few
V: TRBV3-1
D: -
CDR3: CASSPCYF
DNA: TGTGCCAGCAGCCCCTGCTACTTC

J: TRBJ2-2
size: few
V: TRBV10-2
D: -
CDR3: CASSRGSNTGELFF
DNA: TGCGCCAGCAGTCGGGGATCGAACACCGGGGAGCTGTTTTTT

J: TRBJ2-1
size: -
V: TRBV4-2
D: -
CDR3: CASSLLTGRLLTSYNEQFF
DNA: TGTGCCAGCAGCCTCCTAACGGGTAGACTTTTGACCTCCTACAATGAGCAGTTCTTC

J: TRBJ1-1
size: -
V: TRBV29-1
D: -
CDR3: CSGRENRNTEAFF
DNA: TGCAGCGGCAGGGAGAACAGGAACACTGAAGCTTTCTTT

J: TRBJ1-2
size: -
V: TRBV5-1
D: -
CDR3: CASSLDGVYTF
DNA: TGCGCCAGCAGCTTGGACGGCGTCTACACCTTC

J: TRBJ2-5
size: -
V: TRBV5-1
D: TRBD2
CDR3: CASSLASTSGSRETQYF
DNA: TGCGCCAGCAGCTTGGCCTCAACTAGCGGGAGCCGGGAGACCCAGTACTTC

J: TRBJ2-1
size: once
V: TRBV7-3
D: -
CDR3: CASSYTRGNEQFF
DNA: TGTGCCAGCAGCTACACCAGGGGAAATGAGCAGTTCTTC

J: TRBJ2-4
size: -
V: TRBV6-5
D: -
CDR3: CASSYVAGTTKNIQYF
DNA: TGTGCCAGCAGTTACGTCGCCGGGACAACTAAAAACATTCAGTACTTC

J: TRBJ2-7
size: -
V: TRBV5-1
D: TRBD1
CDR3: CASSFGTGGPYEQYF
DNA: TGCGCCAGCAGTTTCGGGACAGGGGGACCCTACGAGCAGTACTTC

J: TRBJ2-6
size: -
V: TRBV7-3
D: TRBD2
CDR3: CASSPTGLAGGLANVLTF
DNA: TGTGCCAGCAGCCCGACGGGACTAGCGGGGGGATTGGCCAACGTCCTGACTTTC

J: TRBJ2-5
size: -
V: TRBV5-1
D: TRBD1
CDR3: CASSWTGPETQYF
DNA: TGCGCCAGCAGCTGGACAGGGCCAGAGACCCAGTACTTC

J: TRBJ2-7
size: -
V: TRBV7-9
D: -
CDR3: CASSLGTATYEQYF
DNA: TGTGCCAGCAGCTTGGGGACTGCGACCTACGAGCAGTACTTC

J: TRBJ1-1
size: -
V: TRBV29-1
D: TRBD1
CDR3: CSVPSRGRGLFTEAFF
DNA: TGCAGCGTACCATCCCGTGGCAGGGGGCTCTTCACTGAAGCTTTCTTT

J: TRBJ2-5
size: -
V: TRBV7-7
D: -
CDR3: CASSLGWTASETQYF
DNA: TGTGCCAGCAGCTTGGGTTGGACAGCCTCGGAGACCCAGTACTTC

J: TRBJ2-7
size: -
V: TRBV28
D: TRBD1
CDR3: CASSPGGQVRPYEQYF
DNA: TGTGCCAGCAGTCCCGGAGGACAGGTTCGTCCCTACGAGCAGTACTTC

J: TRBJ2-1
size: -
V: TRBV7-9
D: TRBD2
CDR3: CASSTSTSGRANEQFF
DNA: TGTGCCAGCAGCACGTCGACTAGCGGGAGGGCCAATGAGCAGTTCTTC

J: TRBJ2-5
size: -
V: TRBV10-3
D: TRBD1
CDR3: CAISESLFGGTGTETQYF
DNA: TGTGCCATCAGTGAGTCCCTCTTTGGAGGGACAGGGACAGAGACCCAGTACTTC

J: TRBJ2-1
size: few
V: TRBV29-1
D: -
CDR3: CSVESGSGNEQFF
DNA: TGCAGCGTTGAGTCGGGGTCTGGCAATGAGCAGTTCTTC

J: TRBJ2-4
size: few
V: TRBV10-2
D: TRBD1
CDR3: CASSASGTVDIQYF
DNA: TGCGCCAGCAGTGCCTCCGGGACAGTCGACATTCAGTACTTC

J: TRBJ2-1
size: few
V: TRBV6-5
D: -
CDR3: CASSHSGDLNNEQFF
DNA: TGTGCCAGCAGTCACTCGGGGGACCTAAACAATGAGCAGTTCTTC

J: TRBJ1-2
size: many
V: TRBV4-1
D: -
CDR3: CASSLLGGSNYGYTF
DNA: TGCGCCAGCAGCCTTCTTGGAGGGTCCAACTATGGCTACACCTTC

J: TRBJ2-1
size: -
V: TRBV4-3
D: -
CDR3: CASSQGSRTLDNEQFF
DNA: TGCGCCAGCAGCCAAGGGAGCCGGACTCTAGACAATGAGCAGTTCTTC

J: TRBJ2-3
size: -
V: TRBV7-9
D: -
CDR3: CASSLLVGGDTQYF
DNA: TGTGCCAGCAGCTTATTGGTTGGCGGGGATACGCAGTATTTT

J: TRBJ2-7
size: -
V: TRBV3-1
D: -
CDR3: CASSHNGRNEQYF
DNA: TGTGCCAGCAGCCATAACGGACGGAACGAGCAGTACTTC

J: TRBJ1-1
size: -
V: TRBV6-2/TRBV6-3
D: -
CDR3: CASSYSGIGGTEAFF
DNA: TGTGCCAGCAGTTACTCCGGGATAGGAGGCACTGAAGCTTTCTTT

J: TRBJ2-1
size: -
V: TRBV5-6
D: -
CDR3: CASIQKGNPYNEQFF
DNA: TGTGCCAGCATCCAAAAGGGGAATCCCTACAATGAGCAGTTCTTC

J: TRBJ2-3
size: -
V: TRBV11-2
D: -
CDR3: CASSLGYSGGTDTQYF
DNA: TGTGCCAGCAGCTTAGGTTACAGTGGGGGTACAGATACGCAGTATTTT

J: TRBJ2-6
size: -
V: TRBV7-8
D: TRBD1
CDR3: CASQQGRAGANVLIF
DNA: TGTGCCAGCCAACAGGGGAGAGCTGGGGCCAACGTCCTGATTTTC

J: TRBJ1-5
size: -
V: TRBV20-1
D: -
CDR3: CSAIEVGNQPQHF
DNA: TGCAGTGCTATCGAGGTGGGCAATCAGCCCCAGCATTTT

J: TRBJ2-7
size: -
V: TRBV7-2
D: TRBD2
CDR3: CASSPSGGPYEQYF
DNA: TGTGCCAGCAGCCCCAGCGGGGGGCCCTACGAGCAGTACTTC

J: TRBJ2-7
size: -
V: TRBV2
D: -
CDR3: CASSRTVLSYEQYF
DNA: TGTGCCAGCAGTAGGACAGTGCTCTCCTACGAGCAGTACTTC

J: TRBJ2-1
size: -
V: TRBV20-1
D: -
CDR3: CSAREISGGYNEQFF
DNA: TGCAGTGCTAGAGAGATTAGCGGAGGCTACAATGAGCAGTTCTTC

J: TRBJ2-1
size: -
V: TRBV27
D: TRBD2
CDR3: CASSKRPGTSAYNEQFF
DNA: TGTGCCAGCAGTAAACGCCCCGGGACTAGCGCCTACAATGAGCAGTTCTTC

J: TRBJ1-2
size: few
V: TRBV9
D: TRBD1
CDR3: CASSVTGTGFDGYTF
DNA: TGTGCCAGCAGCGTTACCGGGACAGGCTTTGATGGCTACACCTTC

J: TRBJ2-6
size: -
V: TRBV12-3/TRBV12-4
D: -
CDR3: CASRPVYNSGANVLTF
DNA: TGTGCCAGCAGGCCCGTTTATAACTCTGGGGCCAACGTCCTGACTTTC

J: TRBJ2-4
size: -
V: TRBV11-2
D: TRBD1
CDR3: CASSGDRGAKNIQYF
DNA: TGTGCCAGCAGCGGCGACAGGGGTGCCAAAAACATTCAGTACTTC

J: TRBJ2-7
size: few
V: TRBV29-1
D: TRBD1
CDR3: CSVAGTGEEQYF
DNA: TGCAGCGTTGCCGGGACAGGGGAGGAGCAGTACTTC

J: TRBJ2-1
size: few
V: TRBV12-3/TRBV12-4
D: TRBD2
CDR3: CASSFFLAGGNEQFF
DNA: TGTGCCAGCAGTTTTTTTTTAGCGGGGGGCAATGAGCAGTTCTTC

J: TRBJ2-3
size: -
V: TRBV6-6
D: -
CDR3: CASSYSGGSQLADTQYF
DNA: TGTGCCAGCAGTTACTCGGGGGGCTCCCAGCTGGCAGATACGCAGTATTTT

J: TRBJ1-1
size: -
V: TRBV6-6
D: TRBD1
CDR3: CASRRQGAGTEAFF
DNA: TGTGCCAGCAGAAGACAGGGGGCGGGCACTGAAGCTTTCTTT

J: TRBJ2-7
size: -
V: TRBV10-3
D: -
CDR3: CAISGGAGPDEQYF
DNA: TGTGCCATCAGTGGCGGAGCGGGTCCCGACGAGCAGTACTTC